In this sample, the clone carrying this TCR beta chain turned up many times. Its target is not known. The source material, RNA transcripts, was used to amplify TCR beta CDR3 regions. HTBI primers drove first-round RT-PCR of the TCR CDR3. TCRdb reanalysed the multiplex PCR reads using MiXCR and keeps one entry per CDR3 protein. The repertoire holds 340,000 or so distinct CDR3 sequences, with 15% to 20% as singletons. The CDR3 has 13 amino acids. The ends lost 7 bases at V and 4 bases at J; junction bases unmatched: 3. CDR1 is SNHLY and CDR2 is FYNNEI in the germline V gene. The record originates from a study of T cells in Graves' hyperthyroidism and ophthalmopathy. About the study: Peripheral blood was secured at the point of initial diagnosis, before any treatment. Points from the study as a whole: Ophthalmopathy stood apart from stable hyperthyroidism in a 13 V-J model.

Graves' hyperthyroidism is called stable when ophthalmopathy does not progress within 18 months. This TCR derives from a woman in her 50s with Graves' hyperthyroidism. Sample: blood. V and J are TRBV2 and TRBJ2-1; 8 nucleotides agree with TRBD2. CDR3 sequence (DNA): TGTGCCAGCAACCGCGGGGGGTACAATGAGCAGTTCTTC. It is translated as CASNRGGYNEQFF.